These T cell receptor beta chains were read from a single sample in a study of CD8+ T cells in alopecia areata. Sequencing used immunoSEQ multiplex PCR; TCRdb keeps in-frame clones, though not all of them. The data contain about 110,000 clones, 59% of them singletons. The source material was CD8+ T cells sorted from blood. Source of these receptors: a human donor in good health. CDR3s include the opening cysteine and the closing phenylalanine or tryptophan. Fields, in order: V gene, clone size, CDR3 protein. Rows give clone size only sometimes, using once, few, many, or a class for an expanded clone.

TRBV7-2,NA,CASSLYSYEQYF
TRBV7-9,few,CASSPPAGRQETQYF
TRBV27,NA,CASSLFGGGAGYEQYF
TRBV27,NA,CASSPIAGALQETQYF
TRBV9,NA,CASSVEGGQETQYF
TRBV29-1,few,CSVALRAGSSDEQFF
TRBV7-6,NA,CASSGASGGSNEQFF
TRBV28,many,CASSWRWARARDTIYF
TRBV20-1,NA,CSASQDTQYF
TRBV6-6,few,CASSYRDNQPQHF
TRBV9,NA,CASSVGSGGYEQYF
TRBV13,NA,CASSLIAGENEQFF
TRBV4-1,NA,CASSQVAGGPYEQYF
TRBV15,NA,CATSRERGNYNEQFF